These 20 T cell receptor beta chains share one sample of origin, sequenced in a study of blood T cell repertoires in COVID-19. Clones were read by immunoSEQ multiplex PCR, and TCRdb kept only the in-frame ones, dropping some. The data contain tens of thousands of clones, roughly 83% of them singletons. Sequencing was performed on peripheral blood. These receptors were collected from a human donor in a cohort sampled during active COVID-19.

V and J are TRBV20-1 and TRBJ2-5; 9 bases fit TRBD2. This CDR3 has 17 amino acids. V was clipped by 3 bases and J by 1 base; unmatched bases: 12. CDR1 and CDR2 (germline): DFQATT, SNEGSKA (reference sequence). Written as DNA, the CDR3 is TGCAGTGCTAGTTGGGTTTTAGCGGGGGTATTCCAAGAGACCCAGTACTTC. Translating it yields CSASWVLAGVFQETQYF.

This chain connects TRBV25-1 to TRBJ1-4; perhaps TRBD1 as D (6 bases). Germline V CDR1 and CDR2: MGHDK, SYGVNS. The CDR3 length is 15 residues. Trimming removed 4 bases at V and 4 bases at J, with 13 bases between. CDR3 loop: CASSGHRVHNEKLFF. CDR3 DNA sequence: TGTGCCAGCAGTGGGCACAGGGTACATAATGAAAAACTGTTTTTT.

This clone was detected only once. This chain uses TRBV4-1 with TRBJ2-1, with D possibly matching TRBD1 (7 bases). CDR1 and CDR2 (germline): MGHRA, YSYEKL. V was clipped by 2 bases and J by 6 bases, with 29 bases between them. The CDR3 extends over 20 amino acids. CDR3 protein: CASSQPRRGHAVLASNEQFF. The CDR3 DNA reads TGCGCCAGCAGCCAACCACGGAGGGGGCACGCGGTCTTGGCGTCCAATGAGCAGTTCTTC.

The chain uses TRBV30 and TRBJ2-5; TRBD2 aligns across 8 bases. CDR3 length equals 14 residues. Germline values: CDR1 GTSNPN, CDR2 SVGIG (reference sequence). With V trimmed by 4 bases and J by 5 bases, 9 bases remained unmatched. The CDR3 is CAWTPRGGAETQYF. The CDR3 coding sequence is TGTGCCTGGACCCCTCGGGGGGGGGCGGAGACCCAGTACTTC.

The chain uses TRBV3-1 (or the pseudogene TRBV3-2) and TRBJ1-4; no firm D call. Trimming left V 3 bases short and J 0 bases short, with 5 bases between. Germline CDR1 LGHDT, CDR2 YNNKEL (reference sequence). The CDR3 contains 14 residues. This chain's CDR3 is CASSHLSTNEKLFF. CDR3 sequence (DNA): TGTGCCAGCAGCCACCTCTCAACTAATGAAAAACTGTTTTTT.

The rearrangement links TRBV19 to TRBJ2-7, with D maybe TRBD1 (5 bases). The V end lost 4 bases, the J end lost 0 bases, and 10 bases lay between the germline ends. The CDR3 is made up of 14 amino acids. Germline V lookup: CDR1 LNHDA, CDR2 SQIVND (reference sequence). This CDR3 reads CASSTTQASYEQYF. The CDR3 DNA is TGTGCCAGTAGTACTACACAGGCCTCCTACGAGCAGTACTTC.

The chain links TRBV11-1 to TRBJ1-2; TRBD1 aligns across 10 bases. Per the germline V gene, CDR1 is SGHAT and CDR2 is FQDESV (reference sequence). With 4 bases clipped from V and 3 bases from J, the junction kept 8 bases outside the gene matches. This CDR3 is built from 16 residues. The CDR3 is CASSSGTGALDYGYTF. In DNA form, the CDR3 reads TGTGCCAGCAGCTCCGGGACAGGGGCCTTGGACTATGGCTACACCTTC.

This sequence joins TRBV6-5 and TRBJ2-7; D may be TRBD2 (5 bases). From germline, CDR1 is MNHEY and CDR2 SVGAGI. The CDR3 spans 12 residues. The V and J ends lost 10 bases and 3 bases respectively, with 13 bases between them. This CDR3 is CATNPDFYEQYF. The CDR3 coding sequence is TGTGCCACCAACCCGGACTTCTACGAGCAGTACTTC.

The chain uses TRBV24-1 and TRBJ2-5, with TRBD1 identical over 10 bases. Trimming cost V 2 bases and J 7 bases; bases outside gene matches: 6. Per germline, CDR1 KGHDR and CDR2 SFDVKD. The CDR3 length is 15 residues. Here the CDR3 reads CATSDSGTGARTQYF. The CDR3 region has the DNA TGTGCCACCAGTGATTCCGGGACAGGGGCAAGGACCCAGTACTTC.

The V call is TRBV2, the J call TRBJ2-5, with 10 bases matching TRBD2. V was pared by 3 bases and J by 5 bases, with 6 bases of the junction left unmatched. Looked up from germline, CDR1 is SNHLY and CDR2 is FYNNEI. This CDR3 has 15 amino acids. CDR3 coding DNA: TGTGCCAGCAGTGAGGCTAGCGGGAGCTGGGAGACCCAGTACTTC. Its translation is CASSEASGSWETQYF.

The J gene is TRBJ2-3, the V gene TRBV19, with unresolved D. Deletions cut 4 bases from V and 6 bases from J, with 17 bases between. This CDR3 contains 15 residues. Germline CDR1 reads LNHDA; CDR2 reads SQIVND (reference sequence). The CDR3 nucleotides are TGTGCCAGTAGTACCAGACTTTTACCCGGGGATACGCAGTATTTT. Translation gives CASSTRLLPGDTQYF. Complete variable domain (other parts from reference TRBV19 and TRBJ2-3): DGGITQSPKYLFRKEGQNVTLSCEQNLNHDAMYWYRQDPGQGLRLIYYSQIVNDFQKGDIAEGYSVSREKKESFPLTVTSAQKNPTAFYLCASSTRLLPGDTQYFGPGTRLTVL.

CDR3 nucleotides: TGTGCCAGTAGGCCCATGAGCGGGTCCGGGGAGCTGTTTTTT. It encodes CASRPMSGSGELFF. The chain has TRBV19 and TRBJ2-2; D may be TRBD2 (6 bases). Germline loops: CDR1 LNHDA, CDR2 SQIVND (reference sequence). CDR3 length: 14 residues. Trimming pared 6 bases from V and 6 bases from J, leaving 14 bases between.

The CDR3 DNA reads TGTGCCAGCAGCCAAGGGGGGAGGGGACTAGCGGGAGGGCCGGTTGAGCAGTTCTTC. It translates to CASSQGGRGLAGGPVEQFF. The genes are TRBV4-2 and TRBJ2-1; 16 bases agree with TRBD2. The CDR3 contains 19 residues. Trimming at V came to 1 base and at J to 9 bases, leaving 12 bases not matched to a gene. In germline, CDR1 is LGHNA, CDR2 YNFKEQ.

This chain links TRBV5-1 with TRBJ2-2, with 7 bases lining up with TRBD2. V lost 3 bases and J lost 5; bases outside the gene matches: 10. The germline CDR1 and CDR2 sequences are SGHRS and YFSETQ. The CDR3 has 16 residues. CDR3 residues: CASSSHGAGATGELFF. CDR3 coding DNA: TGCGCCAGCAGCTCGCACGGTGCGGGAGCGACCGGGGAGCTGTTTTTT.

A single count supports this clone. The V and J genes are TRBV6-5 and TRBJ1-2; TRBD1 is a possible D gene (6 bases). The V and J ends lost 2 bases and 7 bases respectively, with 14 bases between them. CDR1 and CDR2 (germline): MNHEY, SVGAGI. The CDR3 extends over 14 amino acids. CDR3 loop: CASSYEGGGAGYTF. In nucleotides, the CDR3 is TGTGCCAGCAGTTACGAGGGCGGGGGGGCTGGCTACACCTTC.

The CDR3 spells CASSVGQLTDAFF. In nucleotides, the CDR3 is TGTGCCAGCAGCGTGGGACAGTTGACAGACGCTTTCTTT. V usage is TRBV7-2 and J usage is TRBJ1-1; TRBD1 matches at 7 bases. The trim removed 5 bases at V and 11 bases at J, leaving 11 bases unmatched. Germline values: CDR1 SGHTA, CDR2 FQGNSA. The CDR3 runs 13 residues.

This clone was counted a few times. The CDR3 bases are TGTGCCAACCCTCAGACTAGCGCCCCCGGGGAGCTGTTTTTT. It yields the protein CANPQTSAPGELFF. The genes are TRBV2 and TRBJ2-2; TRBD2 agrees at 8 bases. Per germline, CDR1 SNHLY and CDR2 FYNNEI. The CDR3 is made up of 14 amino acids. Trimming took 10 bases from V and 6 from J; bases not matched to a gene: 10.

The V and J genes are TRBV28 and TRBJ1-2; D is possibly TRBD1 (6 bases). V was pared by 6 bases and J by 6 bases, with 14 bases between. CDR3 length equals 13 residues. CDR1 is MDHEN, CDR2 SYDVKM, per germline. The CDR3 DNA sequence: TGTGCCAGCAGATTCCAGGGGCTCGATGGCTACACCTTC. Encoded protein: CASRFQGLDGYTF.

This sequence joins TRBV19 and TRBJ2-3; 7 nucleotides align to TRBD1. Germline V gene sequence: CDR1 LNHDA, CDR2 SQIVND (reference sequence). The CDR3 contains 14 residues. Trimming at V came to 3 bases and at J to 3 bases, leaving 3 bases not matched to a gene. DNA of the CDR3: TGTGCCAGTAGTATCCAGGGGGATACAGATACGCAGTATTTT. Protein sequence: CASSIQGDTDTQYF.

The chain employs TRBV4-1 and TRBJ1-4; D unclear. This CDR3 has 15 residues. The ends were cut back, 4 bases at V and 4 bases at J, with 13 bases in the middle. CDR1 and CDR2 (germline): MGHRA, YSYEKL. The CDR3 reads CASSRRTDVNEKLFF. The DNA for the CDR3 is TGCGCCAGCAGCCGTCGGACTGACGTTAATGAAAAACTGTTTTTT.